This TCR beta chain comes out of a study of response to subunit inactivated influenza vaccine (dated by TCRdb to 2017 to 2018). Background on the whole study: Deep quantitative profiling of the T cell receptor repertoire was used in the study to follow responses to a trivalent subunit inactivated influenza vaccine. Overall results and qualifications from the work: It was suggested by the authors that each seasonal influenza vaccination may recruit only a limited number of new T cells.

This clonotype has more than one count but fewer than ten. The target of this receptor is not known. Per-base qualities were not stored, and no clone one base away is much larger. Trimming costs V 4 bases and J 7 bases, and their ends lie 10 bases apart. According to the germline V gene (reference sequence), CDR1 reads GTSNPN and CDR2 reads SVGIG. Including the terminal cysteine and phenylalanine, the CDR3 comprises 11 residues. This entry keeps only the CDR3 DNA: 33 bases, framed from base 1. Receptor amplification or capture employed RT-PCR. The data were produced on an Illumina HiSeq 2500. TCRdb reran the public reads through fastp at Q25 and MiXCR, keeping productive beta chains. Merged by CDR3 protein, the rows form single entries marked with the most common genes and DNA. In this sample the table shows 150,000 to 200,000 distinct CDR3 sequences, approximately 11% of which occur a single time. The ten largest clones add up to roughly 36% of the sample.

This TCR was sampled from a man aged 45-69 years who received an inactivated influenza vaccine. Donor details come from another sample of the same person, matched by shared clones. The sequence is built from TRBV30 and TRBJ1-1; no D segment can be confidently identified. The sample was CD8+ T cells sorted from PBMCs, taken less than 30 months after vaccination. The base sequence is TGTGCCTGGACTTCTATTAATGAAGCTTTCTTT. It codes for CAWTSINEAFF.